The 5 T cell receptor beta chains presented below share a single source sample, sequenced in a study of shared clonotypes between healthy human individuals (dated by TCRdb to 2019 to 2021). For the CD8 naive samples, CD45RO-negative cells were positively selected for CCR7, yielding a CD45RA+CCR7+ population from which TemRA cells were excluded. The library was obtained by the immunoSEQ multiplex PCR assay. Held by TCRdb, this immuneACCESS table contains in-frame sequences only and omits some clones. Under half of the omission traces to an unresolved V gene where checked; the cause of the rest is unknown. This sample comprises about 700,000 clones, around 90% of them detected only once. The ten largest clonotypes hold more than 20% of the sample. The sequenced sample consisted of naive CD8+ T cells sorted from blood. Taken with the paper, the label for cell subset or site translates to: CD45RA+CCR7+. The source of these receptors is a young man in good health.

The rearrangement uses TRBV29-1 and TRBJ1-1, with D unclear. Trimming cost V 2 bases and J 0 bases, with 7 bases left between them. The germline gives CDR1 SQVTM, CDR2 ANQGSEA. The CDR3 loop spans 13 amino acids. CDR3 sequence (DNA): TGCAGCGTTGAATCGGGAATGAACACTGAAGCTTTCTTT. This codes for CSVESGMNTEAFF. The full variable domain, rest sourced from reference TRBV29-1 and TRBJ1-1, is SAVISQKPSRDICQRGTSLTIQCQVDSQVTMMFWYRQQPGQSLTLIATANQGSEATYESGFVIDKFPISRPNLTFSTLTVSNMSPEDSSIYLCSVESGMNTEAFFGQGTRLTVV.

The CDR3 nucleotides are TGTGCCAGCAGTACCTCACAGCGGGGGTTGAATGAAAAACTGTTTTTT. The encoded protein is CASSTSQRGLNEKLFF. V gene TRBV27 combines with J gene TRBJ1-4; tentative D call: TRBD1 (5 bases). Germline CDR1 and CDR2: MNHEY and SMNVEV (reference sequence). The CDR3 loop spans 16 amino acids. The ends were cut back, 5 bases at V and 5 bases at J, with 18 bases in the middle.

The chain couples TRBV6-5 to TRBJ2-3; possible D gene TRBD2, 6 bases. Trimming took off 3 bases at V and 2 bases at J, with 15 bases between the two ends. The CDR3 length is 16 residues. Germline V CDR1 and CDR2: MNHEY, SVGAGI. The CDR3 is CASSYGTGLITDTQYF. The DNA of the CDR3 is TGTGCCAGCAGTTATGGGACGGGACTCATCACAGATACGCAGTATTTT.

The J gene is TRBJ1-2, the V gene TRBV9; D is ambiguous. Germline V lookup: CDR1 SGDLS, CDR2 YYNGEE. Trimming stripped 6 bases from V and 4 bases from J, with 10 bases between. This CDR3 has 12 residues. As DNA, the CDR3 is TGTGCCAGCACCCGGGAGGGCTATGGCTACACCTTC. Its protein is CASTREGYGYTF.

This chain links TRBV6-5 with TRBJ1-5; no clear D gene. The CDR3 consists of 15 residues. Germline CDR1 and CDR2: MNHEY and SVGAGI. With 0 bases removed from V and 1 base from J, the gap between germline ends came to 7 bases. The CDR3 loop is CASSYSRGSNQPQHF. CDR3 DNA sequence: TGTGCCAGCAGTTACTCAAGAGGCAGCAATCAGCCCCAGCATTTT.